Each of the 7 T cell receptor beta chains below was sequenced from the same sample in a study of CD8 T cells in Susac syndrome. About 0.45 to 1 ug RNA was reverse transcribed with random hexamers. TCRdb re-called the immunoSEQ multiplex PCR reads with MiXCR, one entry per CDR3 protein. The sample records about 430,000 distinct CDR3 sequences, 85% being singletons. The sample comprised CD8+ T cells from PBMCs. These TCRs come from a human donor with multiple sclerosis.

V gene TRBV10-3 combines with J gene TRBJ1-1, with a possible D match to TRBD1 (6 bases). This CDR3 has 15 residues. Trimming took 6 bases from V and 3 from J, leaving 17 bases between them. CDR1 is ENHRY and CDR2 is SYGVKD in the germline V gene. The CDR3 region is CAISTPTGKDTEAFF. The CDR3 DNA reads TGTGCCATCAGCACACCGACAGGCAAAGACACTGAAGCTTTCTTT.

V gene TRBV11-3 combines with J gene TRBJ2-7; the match to TRBD1 covers 10 bases. The length of the CDR3 is 15 residues. The junction had 9 bases not matched to a gene; V was cut back by 4 bases and J by 6 bases. The germline gives CDR1 SGHNT, CDR2 YENEEA. CDR3 region: CASSSPGQGIREQYF. The CDR3 DNA follows: TGTGCCAGCAGCTCCCCGGGACAGGGGATCCGCGAGCAGTACTTC.

This rearrangement joins TRBV27 to TRBJ2-1; 7 nucleotides agree with TRBD2. CDR3 length equals 13 residues. Germline V gives CDR1 MNHEY, CDR2 SMNVEV (reference sequence). V lost 4 bases, J lost 5 bases, and 2 bases stayed unmatched. The CDR3 coding sequence is TGTGCCAGCAGTTGCGGGAGAGACAATGAGCAGTTCTTC. Its protein product is CASSCGRDNEQFF.

Here the CDR3 DNA reads TGTGCCAGCAGTTACTCGATTTGGGATGGCGGGGGCGGTCGGGAGACCCAGTACTTC. Residues: CASSYSIWDGGGGRETQYF. The genes are TRBV6-5 and TRBJ2-5, with a tentative D call TRBD2 (7 bases). CDR1 and CDR2 from the germline V gene are MNHEY and SVGAGI. V was clipped by 0 bases and J by 5 bases, with 25 bases between them. The CDR3 length is 19 residues.

The gene calls are TRBV2 and TRBJ1-2, with a weak D call TRBD1 (6 bases). This CDR3 has 16 amino acids. CDR1 SNHLY and CDR2 FYNNEI come from the germline V gene. V shed 3 bases and J shed 2 bases, with 16 bases lying between them. CDR3 DNA: TGTGCCAGCAGTGAGAGCTCAGGGGAAGGGAACTATGGCTACACCTTC. Its translation: CASSESSGEGNYGYTF.

The DNA for the CDR3 is TGCAGTGCTAGATCCCGGCCCGGGACTAGGGACGTCTTCTACGAGCAGTACTTC. This codes for CSARSRPGTRDVFYEQYF. The genes are TRBV20-1 and TRBJ2-7, with TRBD2 identical over 8 bases. CDR1 is DFQATT and CDR2 is SNEGSKA in the germline V gene (reference sequence). V gave up 2 bases and J gave up 3 bases; unmatched junction bases: 18. The CDR3 has 18 residues.

The gene calls are TRBV7-8 and TRBJ1-1; TRBD1 aligns across 8 bases. V shed 5 bases and J 6 bases; nucleotides not matched to a gene: 11. In germline, CDR1 is SGHVS, CDR2 FQNEAQ. CDR3 length equals 15 residues. CDR3 loop: CASSTGQGRRAEAFF. As DNA, the CDR3 is TGTGCCAGCAGCACCGGACAGGGAAGGAGGGCTGAAGCTTTCTTT.